The entry below describes one T cell receptor (beta chain). Its antigen is unidentified. The data derive from a study of cytomegalovirus exposure and HLA in healthy donors. Findings and limits, study-wide: One variant, a missense change in DCLRE1C, was linked in a later analysis to TCR beta V- and J-gene trimming.

V shed 6 bases and J 5 bases; nucleotides not matched to a gene: 11. There are 15 residues in the CDR3. Germline CDR1 MNHNY, CDR2 SVGAGI (reference sequence). 13 Jbeta primers and 60 Vbeta primers were used for the PCR. The method was immunoSEQ multiplex PCR; TCRdb's version includes in-frame clones alone and lacks a portion of them. The table includes tens of thousands of clones, approximately 68% detected once. This TCR came from a woman aged 45-65 years in good health and CMV-seropositive. The source material was PBMCs. The chain is built from TRBV6-6 and TRBJ2-5; 8 bases are a match to TRBD1. This CDR3 is CASRGNRGYMETQYF. The CDR3 DNA reads TGTGCCAGCAGGGGTAACAGGGGGTACATGGAGACCCAGTACTTC.